This TCR beta chain originates from a study of blood T cell repertoires in COVID-19. The wider study: The United States, Italy and Spain provided the acute and convalescent COVID-19 samples. Sources were T cells, B-cell-depleted T cells, or PBMCs; the material itself was cDNA or gDNA.

How the authors handled the data: By means of reference gene primer amplification, nucleated cell counts were estimated. The method was immunoSEQ multiplex PCR; TCRdb's version includes in-frame clones alone and lacks a portion of them. V, J and clone size are those of that table, while D and trimming were read from the DNA. The sample holds more than 300,000 clones, more than 75% seen once. This clone was observed a single time. Recovered status applied to Cohort 3 donors who had two consecutive negative PCRs. It also applied to those with clearance or with symptom resolution. The receptor was derived from a woman aged 18-30 years who had recovered from COVID-19. Input material: PBMCs or T cells enriched from blood (not recorded which).

CDR3 DNA: TGTGCCTGGAGTGTACAGGGACAACAGCCCCAGCATTTT. Its protein is CAWSVQGQQPQHF. J is TRBJ1-5 and V is TRBV30, with D possibly being TRBD1 (6 bases). The V and J ends lost 0 bases and 7 bases respectively, with 10 bases between them. CDR3 size: 13 residues. The germline V gene has CDR1 GTSNPN and CDR2 SVGIG (reference sequence).